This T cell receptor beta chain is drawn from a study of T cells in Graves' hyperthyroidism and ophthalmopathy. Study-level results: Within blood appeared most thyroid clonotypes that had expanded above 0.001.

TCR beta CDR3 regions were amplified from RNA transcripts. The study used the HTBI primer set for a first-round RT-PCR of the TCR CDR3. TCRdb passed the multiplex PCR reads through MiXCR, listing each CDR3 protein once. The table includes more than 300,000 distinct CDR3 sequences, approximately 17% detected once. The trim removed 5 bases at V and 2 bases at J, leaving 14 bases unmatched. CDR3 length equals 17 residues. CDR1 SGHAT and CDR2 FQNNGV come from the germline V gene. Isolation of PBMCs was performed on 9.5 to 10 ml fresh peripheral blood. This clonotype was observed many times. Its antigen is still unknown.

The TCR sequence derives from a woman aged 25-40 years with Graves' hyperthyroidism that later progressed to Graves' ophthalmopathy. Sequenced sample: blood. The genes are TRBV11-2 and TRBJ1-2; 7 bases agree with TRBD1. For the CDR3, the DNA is TGTGCCAGCAGCCTGTTCTTACTCGGACAGGCCAACTATGGCTACACCTTC. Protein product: CASSLFLLGQANYGYTF.